The text below deals with one T cell receptor beta chain. These data come from a study of identical twins. TCRdb itself ran the 5' RACE reads through MiXCR, one entry per CDR3 protein. This table has approximately 500,000 distinct CDR3 sequences, 20% to 25% appearing once. The V gene's germline CDR1 is SGHAT and CDR2 FQNNGV. The CDR3 runs 16 residues. V shed 1 base and J shed 0 bases, with 10 bases lying between them. The same sample was also used in a study of T cells expressing NK-cell markers.

V gene TRBV11-2 combines with J gene TRBJ1-5; TRBD1 is a possible D gene (5 bases). The sample comprised CD4+ T cells sorted from blood. The sequence came from a woman aged 18-29 years in good health. CDR3 sequence reads: CASSLVGGYSNQPQHF. CDR3 in DNA: TGTGCCAGCAGCTTAGTTGGGGGGTATAGCAATCAGCCCCAGCATTTT.